The 28 T cell receptor beta chains given below trace back to one sample, sequenced in a study of cytomegalovirus exposure and HLA in healthy donors. The primer mix had 60 Vbeta and 13 Jbeta primers. Here immunoSEQ multiplex PCR was the method, and the copy in TCRdb shows in-frame clones only, minus some. The repertoire holds around 120,000 clones, with roughly 80% as singletons. What was sequenced was PBMCs. The receptors here all came from a male donor in good health and CMV-seronegative.

This clone was detected only once. The J gene is TRBJ2-5, the V gene TRBV6-6, with D possibly matching TRBD1 (5 bases). The end of the DNA is better explained by TRBJ2-7, so the J call may be wrong. This CDR3 is built from 14 residues. CDR1 and CDR2 from the germline V gene are MNHNY and SVGAGI (reference sequence). As DNA, the CDR3 is TGTGCCAGCAGTTTACTGGGGCAGGGCTACGAGCAGTACTTC. Translated: CASSLLGQGYEQYF.

The chain joins TRBV5-4 to TRBJ2-1, with TRBD1 matching over 8 bases. The CDR3 loop spans 15 amino acids. From germline, CDR1 is SGHNT and CDR2 YYREEE (reference sequence). Germline trimming cut 2 bases from V and 4 bases from J; bases unmatched to any gene: 5. The CDR3 nucleotides read TGTGCCAGCAGCTTTCCCCGGGACAGGTACAATGAGCAGTTCTTC. Its translation: CASSFPRDRYNEQFF.

The chain carries TRBV7-2 and TRBJ1-2; perhaps TRBD1 as D (5 bases). Germline-derived CDR1 and CDR2 are SGHTA and FQGNSA. Trimming removed 5 bases from V and 3 bases from J, with 13 bases in between. The CDR3 consists of 14 residues. The CDR3 loop reads CASSRVGADYGYTF. CDR3 nucleotides: TGTGCCAGCAGCCGGGTTGGGGCGGACTATGGCTACACCTTC.

The DNA for the CDR3 is TGCAGCGTTGATAGCTACACCTTC. As protein: CSVDSYTF. This chain connects TRBV29-1 to TRBJ1-2; D gene uncertain. CDR3 length equals 8 residues. Trimming shortened V by 3 bases and J by 9 bases, and 2 bases separated the two germline ends. CDR1 and CDR2 (germline): SQVTM, ANQGSEA.

The chain employs TRBV28 and TRBJ2-2; maybe TRBD2 (7 bases). Germline CDR1 is MDHEN and CDR2 is SYDVKM. The CDR3 has 13 amino acids. CDR3 DNA: TGTGTCACCCAAGGGGGGGGCACCGGGGAGCTGTTTTTT. Residues: CVTQGGGTGELFF.

This chain links TRBV30 with TRBJ2-7, with D tentatively TRBD1 (6 bases). Germline assignment: CDR1 GTSNPN and CDR2 SVGIG (reference sequence). Trimming stripped 3 bases from V and 1 base from J, with 16 bases between. The CDR3 spans 15 residues. DNA for the CDR3: TGTGCCTGGAGGACCACATGGGGGCCATCCTACGAGCAGTACTTC. It yields the protein CAWRTTWGPSYEQYF.

The V and J genes are TRBV5-1 and TRBJ1-1; the D gene is possibly TRBD1 (6 bases). The V and J ends lost 0 bases and 4 bases respectively, with 13 bases between them. This CDR3 comprises 15 residues. Germline loops: CDR1 SGHRS, CDR2 YFSETQ. The CDR3 DNA reads as TGCGCCAGCAGCTTGGAGGGGCCAGGGGCCACTGAAGCTTTCTTT. As protein: CASSLEGPGATEAFF.

This clone was recorded once. The V gene is TRBV11-2, the J gene TRBJ1-2, with 10 bases that match TRBD1. CDR1 SGHAT and CDR2 FQNNGV come from the germline V gene. V shed 5 bases and J 5 bases; nucleotides not matched to a gene: 2. CDR3 length: 13 residues. CDR3 bases: TGTGCCAGCAGCCGGGACAGGGGTTATGGCTACACCTTC. Amino acid sequence: CASSRDRGYGYTF.

Details on this clone: Here the CDR3 omits its conserved ending phenylalanine or tryptophan, so a read error is the likely source. It is unclear where the CDR3 begins or ends on the DNA, so no DNA is shown, and the CDR3 is as TCRdb lists it. This chain connects TRBV19 to TRBJ1-1. Germline-derived CDR1 and CDR2 are LNHDA and SQIVND (reference sequence). Inclusive of both ends, the CDR3 amounts to 13 amino acids. The CDR3: CASSIDTTSGTFS.

The chain carries TRBV7-3 and TRBJ2-1; D gene uncertain. This CDR3 spans 13 amino acids. Germline V gives CDR1 SGHTA, CDR2 FQGTGA. The germline V and J ends were trimmed by 1 base and 10 bases, with 11 bases remaining between them. DNA of the CDR3: TGTGCCAGCAGCTTAAGAGCTGAAGAAGAGCAGTTCTTC. Translated, it gives CASSLRAEEEQFF. Using reference TRBV7-3 and TRBJ2-1 for the parts outside the CDR3, the full variable domain is GAGVSQTPSNKVTEKGKYVELRCDPISGHTALYWYRQSLGQGPEFLIYFQGTGAADDSGLPNDRFFAVRPEGSVSTLKIQRTERGDSAVYLCASSLRAEEEQFFGPGTRLTVL.

This clone was recorded a few times. The rearrangement links TRBV27 to TRBJ2-1; D remains ambiguous. Trimming stripped 2 bases from V and 0 bases from J, with 23 bases between. The CDR3 is 20 residues long. CDR1 is MNHEY and CDR2 is SMNVEV in the germline V gene (reference sequence). In nucleotides, the CDR3 is TGTGCCAGCAGTTTACGCGTCGGCAGGAATTTTATCCCCTCCTACAATGAGCAGTTCTTC. This codes for CASSLRVGRNFIPSYNEQFF.

The chain combines TRBV5-4 with TRBJ1-1, with a tentative D call TRBD1 (6 bases). Per germline, CDR1 SGHNT and CDR2 YYREEE (reference sequence). The CDR3 length is 15 residues. The V and J ends lost 2 bases and 5 bases respectively, with 16 bases between them. As DNA, the CDR3 is TGTGCCAGCAGCTTTGGGGGCGCGGTGGTTACTGAAGCTTTCTTT. This sequence encodes CASSFGGAVVTEAFF.

This clone was detected once. The J gene is TRBJ2-6, the V gene TRBV14, with D possibly TRBD1 on 5 matching bases. V lost 4 bases and J 0 bases, leaving 22 bases between the germline ends. This CDR3 comprises 20 residues. Germline V CDR1 and CDR2: SGHDN, FVKESK. The CDR3 here is CASSPGNRKRPLSGANVLTF. The DNA of the CDR3 is TGTGCCAGCAGCCCAGGCAACAGGAAAAGGCCCCTCTCTGGGGCCAACGTCCTGACTTTC.

This clone has only a few counts. The chain recombines TRBV14 with TRBJ1-3; D uncertain. Trimming stripped 4 bases from V and 0 bases from J, with 10 bases between. Germline V gene data show CDR1 as SGHDN and CDR2 as FVKESK. CDR3 length: 15 amino acids. The CDR3 sequence: CASSRLQSSGNTIYF. The CDR3 DNA reads TGTGCCAGCAGCCGACTGCAAAGCTCTGGAAACACCATATATTTT.

The V call is TRBV6-5, the J call TRBJ2-7; D gene ambiguous. CDR1 MNHEY and CDR2 SVGAGI come from the germline V gene. The CDR3 is 12 residues long. The V end lost 4 bases, the J end lost 5 bases, and 9 bases lay between the germline ends. The CDR3 spells CASSSQKNEQYF. In DNA form, the CDR3 reads TGTGCCAGCAGTTCCCAAAAAAACGAGCAGTACTTC.

This rearrangement joins TRBV27 to TRBJ2-2; 10 nucleotides match TRBD1. From germline, CDR1 is MNHEY and CDR2 SMNVEV (reference sequence). There are 15 residues in the CDR3. Trimming cost V 6 bases and J 5 bases; bases outside gene matches: 6. CDR3 residues: CASSPTGGITGELFF. CDR3 bases: TGTGCCAGCAGCCCGACAGGGGGCATTACCGGGGAGCTGTTTTTT.

This chain uses TRBV9 with TRBJ2-7; the D gene is possibly TRBD1 (6 bases). Trimming left V 5 bases short and J 2 bases short, with 14 bases between. The CDR3 spans 14 residues. Per germline, CDR1 SGDLS and CDR2 YYNGEE. CDR3 sequence (DNA): TGTGCCAGCAGTCCCGAGGGGGAGCCCTACGAGCAGTACTTC. Translated, it gives CASSPEGEPYEQYF.

V is TRBV9 and J is TRBJ1-2, with D uncertain. There are 13 residues in the CDR3. Trimming shortened V by 0 bases and J by 10 bases, and 13 bases separated the two germline ends. CDR1 SGDLS and CDR2 YYNGEE come from the germline V gene. CDR3 amino acids: CASSVVGEGLYTF. CDR3 DNA sequence: TGTGCCAGCAGCGTAGTGGGAGAAGGGCTCTACACCTTC.

The chain has TRBV4-1 and TRBJ1-5, with 7 bases identical to TRBD1. The CDR3 consists of 16 residues. CDR1 is MGHRA, CDR2 YSYEKL, per germline. V shed 1 base, J shed 2 bases, and the junction held 5 bases outside the gene matches. In DNA form, the CDR3 reads TGCGCCAGCAGCCAAGCCCTAGGACAGGGCAATCAGCCCCAGCATTTT. This codes for CASSQALGQGNQPQHF.

CDR3 sequence (DNA): TGTGCCAGCAGTTCCGGGACAGGGGGAGTATATAAGCAGTACTTC. The encoded protein is CASSSGTGGVYKQYF. This rearrangement joins TRBV27 to TRBJ2-7, with 11 nucleotides matching TRBD1. CDR3 length: 15 residues. V lost 4 bases to trimming and J lost 8 bases; unmatched junction nucleotides: 10. Germline V CDR1 and CDR2: MNHEY, SMNVEV (reference sequence).

The J gene is TRBJ1-4, the V gene TRBV19; TRBD1 aligns across 7 bases. The CDR3 spans 18 residues. Germline-derived CDR1 and CDR2 are LNHDA and SQIVND (reference sequence). Trimming removed 6 bases from V and 0 bases from J; junction bases left unmatched: 13. Here the CDR3 DNA reads TGTGCCAGTAGATCGGACAGGAGCTCGTCTGCAACTAATGAAAAACTGTTTTTT. It codes for CASRSDRSSSATNEKLFF.

This sequence joins TRBV20-1 and TRBJ1-2; perhaps TRBD1 as D (5 bases). V lost 0 bases and J lost 7, with 6 bases in between. The CDR3 is made up of 11 amino acids. Per germline, CDR1 DFQATT and CDR2 SNEGSKA (reference sequence). CDR3 DNA: TGCAGTGCTAGAGAGGACACTGGCTACACCTTC. It is translated as CSAREDTGYTF.

A few counts support this clone. The chain recombines TRBV25-1 with TRBJ1-3; the match to TRBD1 covers 8 bases. The V and J ends lost 3 bases and 0 bases, in that order; junction bases with no gene match: 7. The germline V gene has CDR1 MGHDK and CDR2 SYGVNS. The CDR3 extends over 17 amino acids. The CDR3 DNA reads as TGTGCCAGCAGTGACAGACAGGGGCTAACCTCTGGAAACACCATATATTTT. The encoded protein is CASSDRQGLTSGNTIYF.

This clone appeared once. The chain is built from TRBV19 and TRBJ2-1, with TRBD2 matching over 9 bases. V trimming: 1 base; J trimming: 10 bases; junction bases outside the gene matches: 11. There are 16 residues in the CDR3. Germline V gene data show CDR1 as LNHDA and CDR2 as SQIVND (reference sequence). Written as DNA, the CDR3 is TGTGCCAGTAGTATAGTGGCAGCGGGGGGCCTCTCGGAGCAGTTCTTC. Protein sequence: CASSIVAAGGLSEQFF. The full variable domain, completed using reference TRBV19 and TRBJ2-1, is DGGITQSPKYLFRKEGQNVTLSCEQNLNHDAMYWYRQDPGQGLRLIYYSQIVNDFQKGDIAEGYSVSREKKESFPLTVTSAQKNPTAFYLCASSIVAAGGLSEQFFGPGTRLTVL.

This chain uses TRBV28 with TRBJ1-6, with 7 bases lining up with TRBD1. Trimming took 3 bases from V and 5 from J; bases not matched to a gene: 1. The CDR3 length is 14 residues. Germline CDR1 reads MDHEN; CDR2 reads SYDVKM. CDR3 bases: TGTGCCAGCAGTTTCACAGGGGATAATTCACCCCTCCACTTT. Translated: CASSFTGDNSPLHF.

V usage is TRBV6-1 and J usage is TRBJ1-3; D is unresolved. V shed 10 bases and J shed 3 bases, with 16 bases lying between them. This CDR3 is built from 14 residues. The germline V gene has CDR1 MNHNS and CDR2 SASEGT. The CDR3 loop is CAIQQEVVGNTIYF. DNA of the CDR3: TGTGCCATCCAGCAAGAGGTCGTTGGAAACACCATATATTTT.

The V and J genes are TRBV5-1 and TRBJ1-4; 8 bases are shared with TRBD1. The CDR3 has 15 amino acids. Germline-derived CDR1 and CDR2 are SGHRS and YFSETQ. Trimming at V came to 4 bases and at J to 4 bases, leaving 6 bases not matched to a gene. Written as DNA, the CDR3 is TGCGCCAGCAGCCTTCAGGGGGCCAGTAATGAAAAACTGTTTTTT. Translation: CASSLQGASNEKLFF.

This clone was recorded once. The chain is built from TRBV30 and TRBJ1-6, with 7 bases fitting TRBD1. After removal of 3 bases from V and 11 bases from J, the junction contained 4 bases not matched to a gene. Per the germline V gene, CDR1 is GTSNPN and CDR2 is SVGIG (reference sequence). The CDR3 length is 12 residues. This chain's CDR3 is CAWRSGGPPLHF. The CDR3, as DNA: TGTGCCTGGAGGTCAGGGGGGCCACCCCTCCACTTT.